This T cell receptor beta chain is from a study of blood T cell repertoires in COVID-19. Study-wide background: From the United States, Italy and Spain came samples of acute and convalescent COVID-19. PBMCs, B-cell-depleted T cells, or T cells were the source of the cDNA or gDNA that made up the material.

A single count supports this clone. The CDR3 spans 15 residues. Germline CDR1 MNHEY, CDR2 SMNVEV (reference sequence). V lost 4 bases to trimming and J lost 3 bases; unmatched junction nucleotides: 6. Per the authors' pipeline: Estimation of nucleated cell counts was performed using reference gene primer amplification. The repertoire was sequenced with immunoSEQ multiplex PCR; TCRdb's copy has only in-frame clones and lacks some. The DNA gave D and trimming, while V, J and clone size come from that table. The table has over 130,000 clones, 60% to 85% seen once. Sequences were obtained from peripheral blood. This TCR was sampled from a woman aged 80 or over with active or convalescent COVID-19. The V and J genes are TRBV27 and TRBJ2-1, with 7 bases that match TRBD2. The CDR3 is CASSSVSSGYNEQFF. Here the CDR3 DNA reads TGTGCCAGCAGTTCGGTGTCTAGCGGCTACAATGAGCAGTTCTTC.